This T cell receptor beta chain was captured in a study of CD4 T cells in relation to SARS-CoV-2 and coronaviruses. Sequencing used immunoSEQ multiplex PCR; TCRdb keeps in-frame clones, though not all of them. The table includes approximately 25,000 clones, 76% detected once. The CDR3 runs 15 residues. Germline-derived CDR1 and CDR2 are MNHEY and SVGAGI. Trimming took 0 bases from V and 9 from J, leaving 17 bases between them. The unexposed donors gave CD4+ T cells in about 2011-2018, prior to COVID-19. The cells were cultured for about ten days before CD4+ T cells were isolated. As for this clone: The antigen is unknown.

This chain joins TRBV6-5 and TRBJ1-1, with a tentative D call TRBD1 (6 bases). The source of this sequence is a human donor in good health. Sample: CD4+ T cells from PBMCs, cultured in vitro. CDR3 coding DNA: TGTGCCAGCAGTTACTCAGCCTCCGGACAGTCTAAAGCTTTCTTT. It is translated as CASSYSASGQSKAFF.